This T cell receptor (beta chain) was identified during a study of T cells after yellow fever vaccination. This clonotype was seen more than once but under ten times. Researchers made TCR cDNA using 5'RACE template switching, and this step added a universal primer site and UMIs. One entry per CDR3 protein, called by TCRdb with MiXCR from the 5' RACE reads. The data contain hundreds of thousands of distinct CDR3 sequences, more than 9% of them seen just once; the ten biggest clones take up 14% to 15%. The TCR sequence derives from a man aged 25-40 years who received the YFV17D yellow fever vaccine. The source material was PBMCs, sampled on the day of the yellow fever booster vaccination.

CDR3 residues: CASSMEGKGETQYF. DNA of the CDR3: TGTGCCAGCAGCATGGAGGGGAAGGGGGAGACCCAGTACTTC. The rearrangement uses TRBV27 and TRBJ2-5; D possibly corresponds to TRBD2 (6 bases). V was cut by 6 bases and J by 5 bases, with 16 bases left in between. Germline assignment: CDR1 MNHEY and CDR2 SMNVEV (reference sequence). The CDR3 spans 14 residues.